The clone carrying this TCR beta chain was observed once. Method: immunoSEQ multiplex PCR; TCRdb's copy keeps in-frame clones and lacks some. The sample contains approximately 310,000 clones, 85% of which appear only once. This sample was included in a study of blood T cell repertoires in COVID-19. This receptor was identified in a woman younger than 45 who had been exposed to COVID-19. The sequenced sample consisted of PBMCs or T cells enriched from blood (not recorded which).

In nucleotides, the CDR3 is TGTGCCAGCAGCCTTTTCGGACAGGGAGGCAATCAGCCCCAGCATTTT. This codes for CASSLFGQGGNQPQHF. V usage is TRBV28 and J usage is TRBJ1-5; 8 nucleotides match TRBD1. V dropped 6 bases and J dropped 2; count of bases not matched to a gene: 9. CDR1 and CDR2 (germline): MDHEN, SYDVKM. The CDR3 length is 16 residues.